A single sample is the source of the 8 T cell receptor beta chains below, sequenced in a study of shared clonotypes between healthy human individuals. Clones were read by immunoSEQ multiplex PCR, and TCRdb kept only the in-frame ones, dropping some. Of around 1.4 million clones in the sample, approximately 98.5% are singletons; the top ten hold 0.36%. The sample consisted of naive CD4+ T cells sorted from blood. Sample subset: CD45RA+ positively selected. These receptors originate from a man aged 25-45 years in good health.

The chain employs TRBV28 and TRBJ1-1; a weak D match, TRBD1 (5 bases). V shed 6 bases and J shed 1 base, with 18 bases lying between them. The germline V gene encodes CDR1 MDHEN and CDR2 SYDVKM. The CDR3 is 16 amino acids. CDR3 DNA: TGTGCCAGCAGCCGACAGTGGGGAGCAGGGAACACTGAAGCTTTCTTT. Translated, it gives CASSRQWGAGNTEAFF.

The genes are TRBV27 and TRBJ2-5; D unclear. V dropped 3 bases and J dropped 1 base, with 9 bases sitting between them. The CDR3 loop spans 14 amino acids. Germline V gene data show CDR1 as MNHEY and CDR2 as SMNVEV (reference sequence). CDR3 protein: CASSFLVGQETQYF. CDR3 bases: TGTGCCAGCAGTTTTCTGGTCGGCCAAGAGACCCAGTACTTC.

The gene calls are TRBV6-6 and TRBJ1-5; D is possibly TRBD1 (5 bases). The CDR3 contains 16 residues. Germline CDR1 and CDR2: MNHNY and SVGAGI (reference sequence). With 5 bases removed from V and 9 bases from J, the gap between germline ends came to 23 bases. CDR3 residues: CASSHVTGPPGGPQHF. CDR3 DNA: TGTGCCAGCAGTCATGTTACAGGCCCTCCCGGAGGGCCCCAGCATTTT.

The chain links TRBV9 to TRBJ1-5, with D possibly being TRBD1 (5 bases). V was pared by 0 bases and J by 11 bases, with 12 bases between. The CDR3 loop spans 13 amino acids. Germline CDR1 reads SGDLS; CDR2 reads YYNGEE. The CDR3 here is CASSVGWGSTQHF. CDR3 DNA sequence: TGTGCCAGCAGCGTAGGATGGGGGTCGACCCAGCATTTT.

This CDR3 is CASSESSLNTEAFF. The CDR3, as DNA: TGCGCCAGCAGTGAGTCGTCCCTGAACACTGAAGCTTTCTTT. The V and J genes are TRBV10-2 and TRBJ1-1; D unresolved. From germline, CDR1 is WSHSY and CDR2 SAAADI. The germline V and J ends were trimmed by 0 bases and 0 bases, with 5 bases remaining between them. The CDR3 has 14 amino acids.

The chain is built from TRBV2 and TRBJ2-3; weak D call: TRBD2 (6 bases). Trimming left V 4 bases short and J 7 bases short, with 9 bases between. The CDR3 covers 12 residues. Germline V lookup: CDR1 SNHLY, CDR2 FYNNEI. The CDR3 loop is CASSGGVYTQYF. CDR3 DNA: TGTGCCAGCAGTGGGGGGGTATATACGCAGTATTTT.

This clone came up once. The chain links TRBV11-1 to TRBJ1-5; D gene uncertain. Deletions cut 0 bases from V and 7 bases from J, with 10 bases between. The CDR3 runs to 14 residues. Germline loops: CDR1 SGHAT, CDR2 FQDESV (reference sequence). The chain's CDR3 is CASSLAVTQQPQHF. The CDR3 coding sequence is TGTGCCAGCAGCTTAGCGGTGACACAGCAGCCCCAGCATTTT.

V usage is TRBV19 and J usage is TRBJ2-1; 8 bases map to TRBD1. The trim removed 1 base at V and 4 bases at J, leaving 3 bases unmatched. There are 15 residues in the CDR3. Germline values: CDR1 LNHDA, CDR2 SQIVND (reference sequence). CDR3 region: CASSIVGQGYNEQFF. The CDR3 DNA reads as TGTGCCAGTAGTATAGTTGGACAGGGTTACAATGAGCAGTTCTTC.